This T cell receptor (beta chain) was identified in a study of glioma-infiltrating T cells after dendritic cell vaccination. About the study: Monocyte-derived dendritic cells, cultured less than 9 days with IL-4 and GM-CSF, were pulsed with autologous tumor lysate.

TCRB CDR3 was amplified from 2 ug genomic DNA or less. Amplification used 60 V beta primers and 13 J beta primers. Profiling relied on immunoSEQ multiplex PCR, and the TCRdb table lists in-frame clones only, not all of them. This sample carries 50,000 to 60,000 clones, about 86% of them seen once, and the ten largest clones take approximately 14%. Germline CDR1 reads SSHAT; CDR2 reads FNYEAQ (reference sequence). The CDR3 sequence is 15 residues long. To note about this clone: The junction departs from the called germline gene at one end, perhaps through a read error.

As for time point: after dendritic cell vaccination, including at tumor progression/relapse. Only patients with spare fresh-frozen tumor and over two years of follow-up were included. The TCR originated in a human donor with glioblastoma. The source material was blood, sampled after dendritic cell vaccination. The J gene is TRBJ1-5, the V gene TRBV7-7; 11 positions agree with TRBD1. The CDR3 spells CASSRTGGFYQPQHF. The CDR3 DNA follows: TGTGCTAGCAGTCGGACAGGGGGCTTCTATCAGCCCCAGCATTTT.